This T cell receptor beta chain was obtained from a study of cytomegalovirus exposure and HLA in healthy donors. The study's findings and limits: Researchers had no immune exposure information except CMV serostatus available. Links to common viral pathogens appeared, in a later analysis, for several of the most significant clusters. According to a later analysis, donors in an Asian-associated ancestry cluster reportedly had fewer N-insertions than the roughly 720-donor mean.

This CDR3 contains 14 residues. The V and J ends lost 4 bases and 8 bases respectively, with 17 bases between them. Germline V lookup: CDR1 SNHLY, CDR2 FYNNEI. In the PCR, 60 Vbeta and 13 Jbeta primers were used. The protocol was immunoSEQ multiplex PCR, while the TCRdb copy is restricted to in-frame clones and leaves out a portion. Here the sample spans 160,000 or so clones, around 82% being singletons. Worth noting for this clone: The target antigen is unknown.

This chain joins TRBV2 and TRBJ1-1; TRBD1 is a possible D gene (6 bases). The source of this sequence is a woman in her forties or fifties in good health and CMV-seropositive. Material: PBMCs. The CDR3 reads CASSVAGRGREAFF. The DNA of the CDR3 is TGTGCCAGCAGTGTCGCGGGCAGGGGTCGAGAAGCTTTCTTT. The full variable domain, in which reference TRBV2 and TRBJ1-1 provide the parts outside the CDR3, is EPEVTQTPSHQVTQMGQEVILRCVPISNHLYFYWYRQILGQKVEFLVSFYNNEISEKSEIFDDQFSVERPDGSNFTLKIRSTKLEDSAMYFCASSVAGRGREAFFGQGTRLTVV.